One and the same sample provided the 6 T cell receptor beta chains below, sequenced in a study of T cell responses to AZD1222 COVID-19 vaccine. Data came from immunoSEQ multiplex PCR; TCRdb stores just in-frame clones and leaves some out. The sample has about 60,000 clones; about 80% are singletons. The sample consisted of peripheral blood, taken 28 days after the second AZD1222 dose. The receptors were sampled from an adult who received the AZD1222 COVID-19 vaccine.

The J gene is TRBJ2-7, the V gene TRBV7-3, with D maybe TRBD1 (5 bases). Per germline, CDR1 SGHTA and CDR2 FQGTGA. V shed 0 bases and J shed 2 bases, with 11 bases lying between them. The CDR3 loop spans 15 amino acids. The CDR3 DNA reads TGTGCCAGCAGCTTAACCAGGGATCAAGCCTACGAGCAGTACTTC. As protein: CASSLTRDQAYEQYF. Together with reference TRBV7-3 and TRBJ2-7, the CDR3 gives the full variable domain: GAGVSQTPSNKVTEKGKYVELRCDPISGHTALYWYRQSLGQGPEFLIYFQGTGAADDSGLPNDRFFAVRPEGSVSTLKIQRTERGDSAVYLCASSLTRDQAYEQYFGPGTRLTVT.

The chain joins TRBV2 to TRBJ1-5; D is ambiguous. CDR3 length equals 13 residues. The V gene's germline CDR1 is SNHLY and CDR2 FYNNEI. With 2 bases removed from V and 7 bases from J, the gap between germline ends came to 9 bases. The CDR3 sequence is CASSEFGEQPQHF. The CDR3 DNA is TGTGCCAGCAGTGAATTTGGGGAACAGCCCCAGCATTTT.

The chain combines TRBV5-1 with TRBJ2-7, with D perhaps matching TRBD2 (5 bases). Trimming stripped 6 bases from V and 0 bases from J, with 13 bases between. The CDR3 has 14 amino acids. The germline gives CDR1 SGHRS, CDR2 YFSETQ. The DNA of the CDR3 is TGCGCCAGCACCCCGACTGGGAGCTCCTACGAGCAGTACTTC. Amino acids: CASTPTGSSYEQYF.

V is TRBV6-1 and J is TRBJ1-5; D is uncertain. V lost 1 base and J 1 base, leaving 5 bases between the germline ends. CDR1 is MNHNS, CDR2 SASEGT, per germline. The CDR3 spans 14 residues. CDR3 protein: CASSEVHSNQPQHF. The CDR3 nucleotides read TGTGCCAGCAGTGAAGTTCACAGCAATCAGCCCCAGCATTTT.

This clone appeared a single time. The chain combines TRBV28 with TRBJ1-2, with 8 nucleotides matching TRBD1. There are 13 residues in the CDR3. Germline CDR1 is MDHEN and CDR2 is SYDVKM. Trimming at V came to 5 bases and at J to 3 bases, leaving 2 bases not matched to a gene. The CDR3 DNA is TGTGCCAGCAGTCCGGGACAGGACTATGGCTACACCTTC. Encoded protein: CASSPGQDYGYTF.

The rearrangement joins TRBV3-1 (or the pseudogene TRBV3-2) to TRBJ1-1; 10 bases line up with TRBD1. CDR1 is LGHDT and CDR2 is YNNKEL in the germline V gene (reference sequence). The CDR3 is 17 residues long. Losses at the gene ends were 4 bases for V and 1 base for J; bases not matched to a gene: 9. CDR3 in amino acids: CASSPGQGFVRNTEAFF. The CDR3 DNA sequence: TGTGCCAGCAGCCCGGGACAGGGGTTTGTGAGGAACACTGAAGCTTTCTTT.